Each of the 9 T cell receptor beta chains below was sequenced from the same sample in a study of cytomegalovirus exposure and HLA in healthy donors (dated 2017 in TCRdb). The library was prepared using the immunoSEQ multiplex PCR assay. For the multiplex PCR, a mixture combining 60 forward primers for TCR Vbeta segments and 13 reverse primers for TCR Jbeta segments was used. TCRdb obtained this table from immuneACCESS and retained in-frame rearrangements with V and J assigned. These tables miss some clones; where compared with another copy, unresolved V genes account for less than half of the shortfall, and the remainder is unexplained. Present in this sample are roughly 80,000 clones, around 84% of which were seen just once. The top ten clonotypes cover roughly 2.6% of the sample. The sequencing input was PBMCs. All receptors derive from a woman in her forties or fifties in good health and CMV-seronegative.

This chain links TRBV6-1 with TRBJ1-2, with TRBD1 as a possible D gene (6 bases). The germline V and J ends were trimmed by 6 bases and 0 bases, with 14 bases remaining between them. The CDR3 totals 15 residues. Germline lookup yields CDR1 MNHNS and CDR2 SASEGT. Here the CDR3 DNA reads TGTGCCAGCAGGAGGGGGAGGGATCCTAACTATGGCTACACCTTC. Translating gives CASRRGRDPNYGYTF.

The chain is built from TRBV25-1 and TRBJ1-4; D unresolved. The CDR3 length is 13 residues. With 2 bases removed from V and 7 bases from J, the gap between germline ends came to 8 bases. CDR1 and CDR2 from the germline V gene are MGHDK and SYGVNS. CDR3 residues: CASSEPGSEKLFF. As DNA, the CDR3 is TGTGCCAGCAGTGAACCTGGGAGTGAAAAACTGTTTTTT.

CDR3 region: CASSQDPGTIYGGQTQYF. The CDR3 nucleotides read TGCGCCAGCAGCCAAGATCCCGGGACCATCTACGGGGGTCAGACGCAGTATTTT. This chain links TRBV4-3 with TRBJ2-3, with D tentatively TRBD2 (6 bases). Germline V CDR1 and CDR2: LGHNA, YSLEER. The CDR3 covers 18 residues. V dropped 0 bases and J dropped 9 bases, with 25 bases sitting between them.

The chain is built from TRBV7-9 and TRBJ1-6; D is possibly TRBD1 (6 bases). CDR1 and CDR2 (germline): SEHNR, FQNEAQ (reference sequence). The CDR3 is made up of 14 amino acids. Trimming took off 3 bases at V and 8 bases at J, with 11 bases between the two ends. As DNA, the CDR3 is TGTGCCAGCAGCTTGCAGGGGCCGCATTCACCCCTCCACTTT. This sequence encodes CASSLQGPHSPLHF.

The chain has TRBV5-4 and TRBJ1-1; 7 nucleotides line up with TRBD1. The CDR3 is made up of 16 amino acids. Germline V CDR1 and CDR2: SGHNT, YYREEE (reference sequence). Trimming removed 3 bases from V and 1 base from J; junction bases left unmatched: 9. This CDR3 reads CASSSGSGGSNTEAFF. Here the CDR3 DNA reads TGTGCCAGCAGCTCGGGTTCAGGGGGATCGAACACTGAAGCTTTCTTT.

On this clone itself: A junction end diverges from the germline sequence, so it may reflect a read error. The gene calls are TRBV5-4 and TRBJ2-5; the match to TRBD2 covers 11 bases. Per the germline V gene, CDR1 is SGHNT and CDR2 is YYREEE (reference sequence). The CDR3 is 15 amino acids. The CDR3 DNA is TGTGCCAGCAGCACCGCTGGACTAGCGGGCACGTTGGGGGACTTC. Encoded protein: CASSTAGLAGTLGDF.

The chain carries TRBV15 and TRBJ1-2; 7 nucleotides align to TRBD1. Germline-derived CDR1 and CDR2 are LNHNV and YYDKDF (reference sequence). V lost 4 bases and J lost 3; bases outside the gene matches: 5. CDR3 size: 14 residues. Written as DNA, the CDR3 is TGTGCCACCAGCAAGATTCAGGGGGACTATGGCTACACCTTC. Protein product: CATSKIQGDYGYTF.

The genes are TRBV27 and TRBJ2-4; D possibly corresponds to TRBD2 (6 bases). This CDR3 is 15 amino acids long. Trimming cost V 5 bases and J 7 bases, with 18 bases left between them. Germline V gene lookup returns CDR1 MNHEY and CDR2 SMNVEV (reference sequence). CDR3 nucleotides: TGTGCCAGCAGTCAAGGGACTGACGAGGGGAACATTCAGTACTTC. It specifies CASSQGTDEGNIQYF.

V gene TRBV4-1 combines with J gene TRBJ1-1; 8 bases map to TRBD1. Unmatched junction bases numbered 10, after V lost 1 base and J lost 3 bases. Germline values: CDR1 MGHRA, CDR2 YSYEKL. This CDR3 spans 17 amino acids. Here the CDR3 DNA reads TGCGCCAGCAGCCAAGCTTCGGACAGGGCTGGGGACACTGAAGCTTTCTTT. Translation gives CASSQASDRAGDTEAFF.